This TCR beta chain was captured in a study of identical twins. This clonotype was seen only a few times. Its specificity is unknown. A universal primer site was added by template switching, and unique molecular identifiers were carried by the cDNA. TCRdb processed the 5' RACE reads anew with MiXCR; each CDR3 protein has one entry. The sample includes about 490,000 distinct CDR3 sequences, over 12% seen only once; the top ten take 0.35% to 0.45%. General study results and limits: There were fewer insertions in abundant cord blood beta clonotypes, but memory repertoires showed no such pattern.

The same data also went into a second study, on yellow fever vaccine responses in identical twins.

This TCR derives from a woman aged 18-29 years in good health. Material: CD4+ T cells sorted from blood.

CDR3 amino acids: CASSISTDGEQFF. The CDR3 coding sequence is TGTGCCAGCAGCATATCCACGGACGGGGAGCAGTTCTTC. The chain uses TRBV7-3 and TRBJ2-1; D gene ambiguous. The CDR3 spans 13 residues. Trimming removed 5 bases at V and 10 bases at J, with 15 bases between. Germline lookup yields CDR1 SGHTA and CDR2 FQGTGA.